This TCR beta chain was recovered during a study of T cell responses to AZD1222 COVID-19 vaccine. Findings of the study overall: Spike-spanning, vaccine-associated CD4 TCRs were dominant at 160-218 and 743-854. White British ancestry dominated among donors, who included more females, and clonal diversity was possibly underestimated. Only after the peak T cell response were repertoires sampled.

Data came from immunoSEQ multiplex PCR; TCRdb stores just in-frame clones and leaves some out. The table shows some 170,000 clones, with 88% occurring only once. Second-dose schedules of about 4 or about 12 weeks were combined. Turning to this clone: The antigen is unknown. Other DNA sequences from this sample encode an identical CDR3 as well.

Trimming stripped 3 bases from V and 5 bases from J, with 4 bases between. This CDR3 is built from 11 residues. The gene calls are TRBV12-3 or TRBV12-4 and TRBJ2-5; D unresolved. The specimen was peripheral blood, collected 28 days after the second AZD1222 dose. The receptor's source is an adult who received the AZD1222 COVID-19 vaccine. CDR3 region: CASSFGETQYF. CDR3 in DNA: TGTGCCAGCAGTTTTGGGGAGACCCAGTACTTC.